These T cell receptor beta chains were read from a single sample in a study of vaccination and CD4 T cells after COVID-19. Each CDR3 protein gets one entry after TCRdb re-called the PCR reads with MiXCR. The repertoire holds 7,000 or so distinct CDR3 sequences, with about a third as singletons. The antigens these receptors bind are not known. Material for sequencing was CD4+ T cells from blood, cultured in vitro. Receptor source: a human donor in good health. CDR3s include the opening cysteine and the closing phenylalanine or tryptophan. Fields, in order: D gene, clone size, CDR3 length, V gene, J gene, CDR3 protein, CDR3 DNA. A D gene is named only where the DNA matches it firmly. Clone size is stated in some rows and not others, as once, few, many or a class when expanded.

-,-,13,TRBV7-7,TRBJ2-5,CASSKRGSETQYF,TGTGCCAGCAGCAAAAGGGGGTCTGAGACCCAGTACTTC
TRBD2,-,15,TRBV15,TRBJ2-7,CATSRDLAGEGEQYF,TGTGCCACCAGCAGAGATCTAGCGGGGGAGGGGGAGCAGTACTTC
-,-,13,TRBV19,TRBJ2-4,CASSKGPKNIQYF,TGTGCCAGTAGTAAGGGACCCAAAAACATTCAGTACTTC
-,few,18,TRBV20-1,TRBJ1-2,CSARDPQDVARTPGGYTF,TGCAGTGCTAGAGATCCCCAAGATGTGGCCCGTACCCCAGGGGGCTACACCTTC
-,few,12,TRBV5-8,TRBJ1-5,CASSFRSQPQHF,TGTGCCAGCAGCTTTAGGTCCCAGCCCCAGCATTTT
TRBD1,few,13,TRBV29-1,TRBJ1-2,CSVLGQGGSGYTF,TGCAGCGTTCTCGGACAGGGGGGTAGTGGCTACACCTTC
TRBD1,few,13,TRBV20-1,TRBJ1-5,CSAGTGSNQPQHF,TGCAGTGCGGGGACAGGGAGCAATCAGCCCCAGCATTTT
TRBD1,few,14,TRBV10-3,TRBJ1-2,CAISPGTGNHGYTF,TGTGCCATCAGCCCCGGGACAGGGAATCATGGCTACACCTTC
-,-,15,TRBV6-1,TRBJ1-2,CASSTPLGGRYGYTF,TGTGCCAGCAGTACTCCCCTGGGGGGCAGGTATGGCTACACCTTC
-,-,16,TRBV6-5,TRBJ1-3,CASSYSGGSPGNTIYF,TGTGCCAGCAGTTACTCAGGGGGTAGCCCTGGAAACACCATATATTTT
-,medium-sized,15,TRBV20-1,TRBJ1-5,CSARAGSYSNQPQHF,TGCAGTGCTAGGGCAGGCTCTTATAGCAATCAGCCCCAGCATTTT
TRBD1,-,13,TRBV6-4,TRBJ1-2,CASREQGNGGYTF,TGTGCCAGCAGGGAACAGGGGAATGGGGGCTACACCTTC
TRBD1,-,12,TRBV12-3/TRBV12-4,TRBJ1-2,CASGTDIYGYTF,TGTGCCAGCGGGACAGACATCTATGGCTACACCTTC
-,-,12,TRBV6-1,TRBJ2-1,CASSLQGNEQFF,TGTGCCAGCAGCCTACAGGGCAATGAGCAGTTCTTC
-,-,14,TRBV29-1,TRBJ1-2,CSVTGGSTNYGYTF,TGCAGCGTCACGGGAGGCAGTACTAACTATGGCTACACCTTC
-,few,14,TRBV12-3/TRBV12-4,TRBJ1-2,CASSLWGGSYGYTF,TGTGCCAGCAGTTTATGGGGCGGCTCCTATGGCTACACCTTC
-,-,13,TRBV5-1,TRBJ1-2,CASSLNSNYGYTF,TGCGCCAGCAGCTTGAATTCAAACTATGGCTACACCTTC
-,few,14,TRBV7-9,TRBJ1-1,CASSSTAMNTEAFF,TGTGCCAGCAGCTCGACAGCTATGAACACTGAAGCTTTCTTT
-,-,13,TRBV18,TRBJ1-1,CASSSAENTEAFF,TGTGCCAGCTCTTCCGCCGAGAACACTGAAGCTTTCTTT
-,few,15,TRBV27,TRBJ1-1,CASTPGLTMNTEAFF,TGTGCCAGCACCCCGGGTCTAACCATGAACACTGAAGCTTTCTTT
TRBD1,-,14,TRBV20-1,TRBJ1-1,CSANRDSGDTEAFF,TGCAGTGCTAATCGGGACAGCGGGGACACTGAAGCTTTCTTT
-,few,12,TRBV27,TRBJ1-2,CASSTTGYGYTF,TGTGCCAGCAGCACCACAGGGTATGGCTACACCTTC
TRBD1,-,14,TRBV27,TRBJ1-1,CASSLEGAGTEAFF,TGTGCCAGCAGTTTGGAGGGGGCAGGGACTGAAGCTTTCTTT
-,-,13,TRBV10-3,TRBJ1-2,CAINQGLDYGYTF,TGTGCCATCAACCAGGGGTTGGACTATGGCTACACCTTC
-,-,15,TRBV27,TRBJ1-2,CVSSLSDGISYGYTF,TGTGTCAGCAGTTTATCGGACGGGATCTCCTATGGCTACACCTTC
-,medium-sized,12,TRBV15,TRBJ1-5,CATSRDNQPQHF,TGTGCCACCAGCAGAGATAATCAGCCCCAGCATTTT
-,few,13,TRBV30,TRBJ1-1,CAWEEGVNTEAFF,TGTGCCTGGGAGGAGGGGGTGAACACTGAAGCTTTCTTT
TRBD1,-,13,TRBV6-1,TRBJ1-5,CASGNRGSQPQHF,TGTGCCAGCGGGAACAGGGGCAGTCAGCCCCAGCATTTT
TRBD1,few,13,TRBV20-1,TRBJ1-1,CSASQGDRVEAFF,TGCAGTGCTAGTCAAGGGGACAGGGTCGAAGCTTTCTTT
-,few,14,TRBV5-4,TRBJ1-1,CASSLEVLNTEAFF,TGTGCCAGCAGCTTGGAGGTCCTGAACACTGAAGCTTTCTTT
-,few,15,TRBV4-2,TRBJ1-2,CASSQDRASWGGYTF,TGTGCCAGCAGCCAAGATAGAGCCAGTTGGGGTGGCTACACCTTC
TRBD1,-,15,TRBV5-1,TRBJ2-7,CASSFGTGVSYEQYF,TGCGCCAGCAGCTTCGGGACAGGGGTATCCTACGAGCAGTACTTC
-,few,15,TRBV27,TRBJ2-3,CASSRTVVNTDTQYF,TGTGCCAGCAGCCGCACCGTTGTGAACACAGATACGCAGTATTTT
-,-,14,TRBV7-9,TRBJ1-1,CASSPRGSYTEAFF,TGTGCCAGCAGCCCACGGGGCTCCTACACTGAAGCTTTCTTT
TRBD1,-,16,TRBV14,TRBJ2-2,CASSATQGAATGELFF,TGTGCCAGCAGCGCGACACAGGGGGCTGCCACCGGGGAGCTGTTTTTT
-,-,13,TRBV19,TRBJ1-5,CASSYISDQPQHF,TGTGCCAGTAGCTACATTTCCGATCAGCCCCAGCATTTT
-,few,16,TRBV2,TRBJ1-5,CASTRWVQGNNQPQHF,TGTGCCAGCACCCGATGGGTCCAGGGGAACAATCAGCCCCAGCATTTT
-,-,15,TRBV20-1,TRBJ2-7,CSARGSRDRVYEQYF,TGCAGTGCTAGAGGCAGTAGGGATCGGGTCTACGAGCAGTACTTC
TRBD1,large,14,TRBV27,TRBJ1-1,CASSLRTGVTEAFF,TGTGCCAGCAGTTTGCGGACAGGAGTCACTGAAGCTTTCTTT
-,-,14,TRBV5-1,TRBJ2-5,CASSLGAYGETQYF,TGCGCCAGCAGCTTGGGGGCCTACGGAGAGACCCAGTACTTC
-,few,15,TRBV7-9,TRBJ1-2,CASSLTGGQLTGYTF,TGTGCCAGCAGCTTAACAGGCGGACAGTTGACTGGCTACACCTTC
TRBD2,-,14,TRBV20-1,TRBJ2-3,CSARLAGGPNTQYF,TGCAGTGCTAGACTAGCGGGGGGGCCAAATACGCAGTATTTT
-,few,15,TRBV10-2,TRBJ2-3,CASSEFKVSTDTQYF,TGCGCCAGCAGTGAGTTCAAAGTAAGCACAGATACGCAGTATTTT
-,medium-sized,16,TRBV7-2,TRBJ1-1,CASSLGGGFRRTEAFF,TGTGCCAGCAGCTTAGGCGGAGGGTTTAGGAGGACTGAAGCTTTCTTT
-,-,14,TRBV6-1,TRBJ2-3,CASSEVWGTGTQYF,TGTGCCAGCAGTGAAGTGTGGGGTACGGGGACGCAGTATTTT
-,large,13,TRBV6-1,TRBJ1-2,CASSTPRGYGYTF,TGTGCCAGCAGTACCCCGCGGGGATATGGCTACACCTTC
-,few,10,TRBV20-1,TRBJ2-1,CSAIDNEQFF,TGCAGTGCCATAGACAATGAGCAGTTCTTC
TRBD2,-,15,TRBV3-1,TRBJ2-7,CASSQPLAGAYEQYF,TGTGCCAGCAGCCAACCACTAGCGGGGGCCTACGAGCAGTACTTC
TRBD1,-,15,TRBV19,TRBJ2-7,CASSILRTGGYEQYF,TGTGCCAGTAGTATCCTTCGGACAGGGGGCTACGAGCAGTACTTC
TRBD2,-,14,TRBV20-1,TRBJ2-3,CSAIAGLATDTQYF,TGCAGTGCTATAGCGGGACTAGCCACAGATACGCAGTATTTT
TRBD1,few,11,TRBV20-1,TRBJ1-2,CSAGQGYGYTF,TGCAGTGCTGGACAGGGCTATGGCTACACCTTC
-,-,13,TRBV7-3,TRBJ2-5,CASSPGGEETQYF,TGTGCCAGCAGCCCCGGGGGCGAAGAGACCCAGTACTTC
-,-,15,TRBV6-1,TRBJ2-2,CASSEARGPGRELFF,TGTGCCAGCAGTGAAGCCAGAGGGCCTGGCCGGGAGCTGTTTTTT
TRBD2,-,13,TRBV6-1,TRBJ2-1,CASTPGLDTEQFF,TGTGCCAGCACGCCGGGACTAGACACTGAGCAGTTCTTC
TRBD2,once,15,TRBV4-2,TRBJ2-1,CASSQGSGGQNEQFF,TGTGCCAGCAGCCAAGGTAGCGGGGGGCAGAATGAGCAGTTCTTC
-,few,13,TRBV5-1,TRBJ2-3,CASSYQSPDTQYF,TGCGCCAGCAGCTATCAGTCCCCAGATACGCAGTATTTT
-,few,13,TRBV7-9,TRBJ1-1,CASSFGRGAEAFF,TGTGCCAGCAGCTTCGGGAGGGGTGCAGAAGCTTTCTTT
-,-,15,TRBV11-2,TRBJ1-1,CASSSSGYWNTEAFF,TGTGCCAGCAGCTCATCAGGGTACTGGAACACTGAAGCTTTCTTT